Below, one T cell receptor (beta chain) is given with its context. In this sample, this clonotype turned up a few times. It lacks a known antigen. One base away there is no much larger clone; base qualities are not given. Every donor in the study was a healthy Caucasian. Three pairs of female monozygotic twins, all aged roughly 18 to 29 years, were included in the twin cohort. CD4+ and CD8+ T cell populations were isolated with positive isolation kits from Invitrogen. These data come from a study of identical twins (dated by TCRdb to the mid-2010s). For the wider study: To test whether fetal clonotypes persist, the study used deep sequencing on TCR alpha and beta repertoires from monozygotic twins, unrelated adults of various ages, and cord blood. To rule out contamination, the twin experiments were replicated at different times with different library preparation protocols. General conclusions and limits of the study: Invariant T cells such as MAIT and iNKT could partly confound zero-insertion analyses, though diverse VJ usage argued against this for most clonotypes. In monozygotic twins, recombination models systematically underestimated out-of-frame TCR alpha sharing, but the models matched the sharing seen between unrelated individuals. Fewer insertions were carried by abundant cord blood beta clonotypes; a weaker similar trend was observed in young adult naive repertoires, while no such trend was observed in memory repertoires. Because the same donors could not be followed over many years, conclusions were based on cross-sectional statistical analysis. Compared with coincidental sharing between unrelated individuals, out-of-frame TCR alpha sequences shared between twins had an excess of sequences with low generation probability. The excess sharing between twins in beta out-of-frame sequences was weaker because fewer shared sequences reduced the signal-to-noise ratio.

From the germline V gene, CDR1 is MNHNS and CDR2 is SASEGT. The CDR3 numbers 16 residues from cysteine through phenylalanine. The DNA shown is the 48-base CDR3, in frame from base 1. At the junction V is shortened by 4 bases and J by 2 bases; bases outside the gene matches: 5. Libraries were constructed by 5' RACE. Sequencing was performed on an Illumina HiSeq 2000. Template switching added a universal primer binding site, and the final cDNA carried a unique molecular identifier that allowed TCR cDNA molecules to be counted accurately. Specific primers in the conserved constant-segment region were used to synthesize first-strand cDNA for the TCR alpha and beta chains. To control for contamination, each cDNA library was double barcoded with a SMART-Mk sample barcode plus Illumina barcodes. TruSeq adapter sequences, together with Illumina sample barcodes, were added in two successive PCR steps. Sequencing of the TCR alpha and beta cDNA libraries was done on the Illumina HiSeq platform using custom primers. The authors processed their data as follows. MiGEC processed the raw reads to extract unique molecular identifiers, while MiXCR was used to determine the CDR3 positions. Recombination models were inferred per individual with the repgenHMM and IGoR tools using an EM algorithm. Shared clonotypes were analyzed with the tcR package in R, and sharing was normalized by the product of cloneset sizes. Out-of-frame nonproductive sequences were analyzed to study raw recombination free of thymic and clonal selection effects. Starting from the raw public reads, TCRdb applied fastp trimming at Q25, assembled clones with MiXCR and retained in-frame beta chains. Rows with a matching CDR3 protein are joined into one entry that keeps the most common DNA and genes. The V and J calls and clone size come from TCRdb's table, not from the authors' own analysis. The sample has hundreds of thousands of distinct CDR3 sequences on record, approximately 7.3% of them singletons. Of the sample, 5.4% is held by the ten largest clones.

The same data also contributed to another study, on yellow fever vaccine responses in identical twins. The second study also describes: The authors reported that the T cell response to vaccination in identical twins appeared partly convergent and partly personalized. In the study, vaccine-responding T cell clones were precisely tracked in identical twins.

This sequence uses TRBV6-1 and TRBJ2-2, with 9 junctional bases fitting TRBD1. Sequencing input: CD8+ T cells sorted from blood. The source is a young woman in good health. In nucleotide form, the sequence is TGTGCCAGCAGTGTGGACAGGGGTCCAAACACCGGGGAGCTGTTTTTT. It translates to CASSVDRGPNTGELFF.